One sample yielded the 9 T cell receptor beta chains listed below, sequenced in a study of cytomegalovirus exposure and HLA in healthy donors. This table comes from immunoSEQ multiplex PCR, and its TCRdb copy is limited to in-frame clones, with some not included. Among roughly 120,000 clones, almost 90% were seen once, and the ten largest hold approximately 2%. The sequencing sample was made of PBMCs. Receptors were obtained from a woman under 30 in good health and CMV-seronegative.

CDR3 region: CASSSDHGEGRETQYF. DNA of the CDR3: TGTGCCAGCAGCTCTGACCACGGGGAGGGCCGGGAGACCCAGTACTTC. The V gene is TRBV7-7, the J gene TRBJ2-5; 7 nucleotides align to TRBD2. Per germline, CDR1 SSHAT and CDR2 FNYEAQ (reference sequence). V lost 4 bases and J lost 5; bases outside the gene matches: 13. The CDR3 is 16 residues long.

This sequence joins TRBV28 and TRBJ2-2; 8 positions agree with TRBD2. CDR1 MDHEN and CDR2 SYDVKM come from the germline V gene. The CDR3 runs 16 residues. The trim removed 8 bases at V and 0 bases at J, leaving 8 bases unmatched. Here the CDR3 reads CASLASGPPNTGELFF. The CDR3 nucleotides read TGTGCCAGCCTAGCTAGCGGGCCCCCGAACACCGGGGAGCTGTTTTTT.

The V gene is TRBV28, the J gene TRBJ1-5, with D possibly being TRBD1 (5 bases). Deletions cut 5 bases from V and 5 bases from J, with 16 bases between. Germline values: CDR1 MDHEN, CDR2 SYDVKM. The CDR3 loop spans 15 amino acids. The CDR3 reads CASSDGQGGHQPQHF. In DNA form, the CDR3 reads TGTGCCAGCAGTGACGGCCAGGGTGGGCATCAGCCCCAGCATTTT.

Here the CDR3 reads CASRGYQETQYF. The CDR3, as DNA: TGTGCCAGCCGCGGGTACCAAGAGACCCAGTACTTC. V and J are TRBV19 and TRBJ2-5; D is possibly TRBD2 (5 bases). The CDR3 runs 12 residues. The V end was cut by 9 bases, the J end by 0 bases, with 8 bases between. The germline V gene encodes CDR1 LNHDA and CDR2 SQIVND (reference sequence).

CDR3 nucleotides: TGTGCCAGCAGTTACAACCCCGAGCTTGCCGCCTACGAGCAGTACTTC. Translation gives CASSYNPELAAYEQYF. This chain connects TRBV6-5 to TRBJ2-7; D not resolved. Trimming removed 2 bases at V and 2 bases at J, with 16 bases between. From germline, CDR1 is MNHEY and CDR2 SVGAGI. CDR3 length: 16 amino acids.

V usage is TRBV9 and J usage is TRBJ2-7, with D tentatively TRBD1 (6 bases). Trimming left V 1 base short and J 4 bases short, with 12 bases between. Germline assignment: CDR1 SGDLS and CDR2 YYNGEE. This CDR3 has 14 amino acids. As DNA, the CDR3 is TGTGCCAGCAGCGTAACAGGGAATGCTTACGAGCAGTACTTC. It translates to CASSVTGNAYEQYF.

V is TRBV10-3 and J is TRBJ2-5; TRBD1 matches 7 bases. Per the germline V gene, CDR1 is ENHRY and CDR2 is SYGVKD. This CDR3 spans 14 amino acids. J was trimmed by 3 bases and V by 6 bases; bases with no gene match: 7. CDR3 residues: CAIRVAGTEETQYF. CDR3 coding DNA: TGTGCCATCAGGGTCGCCGGGACAGAAGAGACCCAGTACTTC.

This clone was seen once. The V gene is TRBV6-5, the J gene TRBJ2-5; 12 bases map to TRBD1. Germline lookup yields CDR1 MNHEY and CDR2 SVGAGI. Losses at the gene ends were 6 bases for V and 7 bases for J; bases not matched to a gene: 6. CDR3 length: 14 amino acids. The chain's CDR3 is CASRGQGAVGTQYF. DNA of the CDR3: TGTGCCAGCAGGGGACAGGGGGCGGTTGGGACCCAGTACTTC.

The rearrangement joins TRBV7-2 to TRBJ2-7; the match to TRBD2 covers 7 bases. This CDR3 contains 15 residues. Germline V CDR1 and CDR2: SGHTA, FQGNSA. With 5 bases clipped from V and 4 bases from J, the junction kept 11 bases outside the gene matches. The CDR3 spells CASSLLPGREYEQYF. CDR3 nucleotides: TGTGCCAGCAGCCTCTTGCCGGGGCGGGAGTACGAGCAGTACTTC.